Listed here are 14 T cell receptor beta chains from one sample, sequenced in a study of cytomegalovirus exposure and HLA in healthy donors. 13 Jbeta primers and 60 Vbeta primers were used for the PCR. Clones were read by immunoSEQ multiplex PCR, and TCRdb kept only the in-frame ones, dropping some. Here the sample spans 90,000 to 110,000 clones, more than 80% being singletons. Sequencing was carried out using PBMCs. These receptors were obtained from a man between 18 and 35 years old in good health and CMV-seronegative.

The genes are TRBV11-3 and TRBJ1-2; D uncertain. V lost 2 bases and J lost 8, with 6 bases in between. Germline CDR1 reads SGHNT; CDR2 reads YENEEA. The length of the CDR3 is 11 residues. The CDR3 nucleotides are TGTGCCAGCAGCTTAACGGGGGGCTACACCTTC. It is translated as CASSLTGGYTF.

The CDR3 DNA is TGTGCCAGCAGCACCGGGACAGGGACCTACGAGCAGTACTTC. Its protein product is CASSTGTGTYEQYF. The chain employs TRBV7-9 and TRBJ2-7; the match to TRBD1 covers 9 bases. The germline V gene has CDR1 SEHNR and CDR2 FQNEAQ (reference sequence). The CDR3 loop spans 14 amino acids. V lost 5 bases, J lost 2 bases, and 4 bases stayed unmatched.

V gene TRBV19 combines with J gene TRBJ1-1; weak D call: TRBD1 (5 bases). Trimming took off 3 bases at V and 4 bases at J, with 15 bases between the two ends. The CDR3 contains 15 residues. Germline V gene sequence: CDR1 LNHDA, CDR2 SQIVND (reference sequence). CDR3 in amino acids: CASSIPAGGVTEAFF. CDR3 nucleotide sequence: TGTGCCAGTAGTATCCCGGCGGGGGGGGTCACTGAAGCTTTCTTT.

The chain links TRBV7-9 to TRBJ1-3; D not certain. V lost 4 bases and J lost 4, with 5 bases in between. The CDR3 sequence is 12 residues long. Germline-derived CDR1 and CDR2 are SEHNR and FQNEAQ (reference sequence). The CDR3 sequence is CASSSEGNTIYF. DNA of the CDR3: TGTGCCAGCAGCTCCGAGGGAAACACCATATATTTT.

This chain uses TRBV4-1 with TRBJ2-3; the match to TRBD2 covers 14 bases. With 1 base clipped from V and 7 bases from J, the junction kept 7 bases outside the gene matches. Germline CDR1 and CDR2: MGHRA and YSYEKL. There are 17 residues in the CDR3. CDR3 coding DNA: TGCGCCAGCAGCCAAGTCTGGGGACTAGCGGGAGAACATACGCAGTATTTT. Translated: CASSQVWGLAGEHTQYF.

The chain combines TRBV5-1 with TRBJ1-2; TRBD1 matches at 9 bases. Germline-derived CDR1 and CDR2 are SGHRS and YFSETQ. V gave up 3 bases and J gave up 6 bases; unmatched junction bases: 0. The CDR3 spans 12 residues. CDR3 region: CASSWDRDGYTF. CDR3 sequence (DNA): TGCGCCAGCAGCTGGGACAGGGATGGCTACACCTTC.

This chain links TRBV4-1 with TRBJ1-3; possible D gene TRBD1, 6 bases. V was shortened by 0 bases and J by 0 bases, with 12 bases between the two germline ends. Germline V gene data show CDR1 as MGHRA and CDR2 as YSYEKL. The length of the CDR3 is 17 residues. The CDR3 here is CASSQDLETGSGNTIYF. CDR3 DNA: TGCGCCAGCAGCCAAGACCTGGAGACAGGCTCTGGAAACACCATATATTTT.

This chain joins TRBV7-9 and TRBJ2-1, with a tentative D call TRBD2 (5 bases). Germline assignment: CDR1 SEHNR and CDR2 FQNEAQ (reference sequence). This CDR3 comprises 14 residues. Trimming took off 6 bases at V and 3 bases at J, with 12 bases between the two ends. In nucleotides, the CDR3 is TGTGCCAGCAGACCGGGATTGATCTACAATGAGCAGTTCTTC. It translates to CASRPGLIYNEQFF.

V is TRBV10-3 and J is TRBJ2-7, with D maybe TRBD1 (6 bases). Trimming removed 6 bases from V and 6 bases from J, with 18 bases in between. Germline V CDR1 and CDR2: ENHRY, SYGVKD. This CDR3 region has 14 residues. The CDR3 bases are TGTGCCATCAGAGACAGTCCGACAGGCTCCGAGCAGTACTTC. This sequence encodes CAIRDSPTGSEQYF.

This clone was picked up one time. The J gene is TRBJ2-1, the V gene TRBV6-4; TRBD2 agrees at 12 bases. The V segment lost 2 bases and the J segment 0 bases; nucleotides outside the gene matches: 14. The CDR3 contains 21 residues. CDR1 and CDR2 (germline): MRHNA, SNTAGT. The DNA of the CDR3 is TGTGCCAGCAGTGACCGCTTTGGACTAGCGGGGCCGGAGGGCTCCTACAATGAGCAGTTCTTC. It encodes CASSDRFGLAGPEGSYNEQFF.

The chain's CDR3 is CASSLTSGASARQYF. CDR3 coding DNA: TGTGCCAGCAGTTTGACTAGCGGGGCGTCAGCGAGGCAGTATTTT. The chain couples TRBV27 to TRBJ2-3; the match to TRBD2 covers 11 bases. Losses at the gene ends were 3 bases for V and 11 bases for J; bases not matched to a gene: 10. Germline CDR1 is MNHEY and CDR2 is SMNVEV (reference sequence). The CDR3 covers 15 residues.

In DNA form, the CDR3 reads TGTGCCAGCTCGCGGGGGAACACTGAAGCTTTCTTT. Translated, it gives CASSRGNTEAFF. The chain has TRBV11-2 and TRBJ1-1; D call uncertain. Germline CDR1 SGHAT, CDR2 FQNNGV. Trimming took off 8 bases at V and 1 base at J, with 8 bases between the two ends. This CDR3 has 12 residues.

This rearrangement joins TRBV11-2 to TRBJ2-5; 13 nucleotides match TRBD2. The CDR3 runs to 17 residues. In germline, CDR1 is SGHAT, CDR2 FQNNGV. J was trimmed by 5 bases and V by 0 bases; bases with no gene match: 6. The CDR3 DNA is TGTGCCAGCAGCTTAGATCGGACTAGCGGGAGCCGGGAGACCCAGTACTTC. The encoded protein is CASSLDRTSGSRETQYF. Looking up the rest from reference TRBV11-2 and TRBJ2-5 gives the full variable domain: EAGVAQSPRYKIIEKRQSVAFWCNPISGHATLYWYQQILGQGPKLLIQFQNNGVVDDSQLPKDRFSAERLKGVDSTLKIQPAKLEDSAVYLCASSLDRTSGSRETQYFGPGTRLLVL.

V usage is TRBV10-2 and J usage is TRBJ2-4; TRBD2 agrees at 9 bases. The germline CDR1 and CDR2 sequences are WSHSY and SAAADI. V lost 0 bases and J lost 7; bases outside the gene matches: 4. The CDR3 spans 15 residues. The CDR3 region is CASSESGGGGNIQYF. The CDR3 nucleotides are TGCGCCAGCAGTGAGTCCGGCGGGGGGGGGAACATTCAGTACTTC.